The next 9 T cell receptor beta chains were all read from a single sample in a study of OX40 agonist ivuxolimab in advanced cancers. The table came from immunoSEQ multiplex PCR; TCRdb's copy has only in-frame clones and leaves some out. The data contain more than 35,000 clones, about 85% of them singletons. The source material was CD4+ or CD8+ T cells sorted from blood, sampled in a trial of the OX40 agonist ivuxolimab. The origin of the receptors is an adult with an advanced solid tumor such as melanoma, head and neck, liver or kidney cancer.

CDR3 region: CASSLMTSPAVEQFF. In DNA, the CDR3 is TGTGCCAGCAGCCTCATGACTAGCCCTGCAGTAGAGCAGTTCTTC. The J gene is TRBJ2-1, the V gene TRBV14; TRBD2 agrees at 7 bases. The CDR3 is 15 amino acids. The germline gives CDR1 SGHDN, CDR2 FVKESK. Germline trimming cut 4 bases from V and 10 bases from J; bases unmatched to any gene: 13.

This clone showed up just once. As DNA, the CDR3 is TGTGCCAGCAGCAGAACTAGCGTGAGCTCCTACGAGCAGTACTTC. Protein: CASSRTSVSSYEQYF. The V and J genes are TRBV9 and TRBJ2-7, with 7 bases matching TRBD2. Germline V gene lookup returns CDR1 SGDLS and CDR2 YYNGEE. The CDR3 is 15 residues long. V lost 4 bases to trimming and J lost 0 bases; unmatched junction nucleotides: 7. Full variable domain (missing parts from reference TRBV9 and TRBJ2-7): DSGVTQTPKHLITATGQRVTLRCSPRSGDLSVYWYQQSLDQGLQFLIQYYNGEERAKGNILERFSAQQFPDLHSELNLSSLELGDSALYFCASSRTSVSSYEQYFGPGTRLTVT.

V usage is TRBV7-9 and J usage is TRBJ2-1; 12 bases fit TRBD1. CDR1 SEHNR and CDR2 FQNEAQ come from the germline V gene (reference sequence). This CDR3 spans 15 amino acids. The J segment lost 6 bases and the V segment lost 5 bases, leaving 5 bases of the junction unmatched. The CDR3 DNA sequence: TGTGCCAGCAGCACCGGGACAGGGGGCTTCAATGAGCAGTTCTTC. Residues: CASSTGTGGFNEQFF.

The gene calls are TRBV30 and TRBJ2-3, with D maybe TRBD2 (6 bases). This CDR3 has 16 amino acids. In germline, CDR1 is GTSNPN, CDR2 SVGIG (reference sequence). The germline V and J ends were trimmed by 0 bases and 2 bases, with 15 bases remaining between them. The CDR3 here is CAWSVRSAGSTDTQYF. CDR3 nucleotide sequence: TGTGCCTGGAGTGTACGTAGCGCGGGGTCCACAGATACGCAGTATTTT.

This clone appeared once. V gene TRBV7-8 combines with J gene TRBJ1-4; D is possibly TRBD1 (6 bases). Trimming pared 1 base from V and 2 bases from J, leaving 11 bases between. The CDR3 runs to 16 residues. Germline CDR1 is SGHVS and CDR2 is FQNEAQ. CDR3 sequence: CASSLGTAGTNEKLFF. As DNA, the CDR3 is TGTGCCAGCAGCTTAGGGACAGCGGGGACTAATGAAAAACTGTTTTTT.

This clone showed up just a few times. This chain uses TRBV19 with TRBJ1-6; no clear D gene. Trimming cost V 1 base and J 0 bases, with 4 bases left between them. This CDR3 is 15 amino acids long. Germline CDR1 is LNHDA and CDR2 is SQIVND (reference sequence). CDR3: CASSIGDSYNSPLHF. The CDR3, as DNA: TGTGCCAGTAGTATAGGGGACTCCTATAATTCACCCCTCCACTTT. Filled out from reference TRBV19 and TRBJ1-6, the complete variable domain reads DGGITQSPKYLFRKEGQNVTLSCEQNLNHDAMYWYRQDPGQGLRLIYYSQIVNDFQKGDIAEGYSVSREKKESFPLTVTSAQKNPTAFYLCASSIGDSYNSPLHFGNGTRLTVT.

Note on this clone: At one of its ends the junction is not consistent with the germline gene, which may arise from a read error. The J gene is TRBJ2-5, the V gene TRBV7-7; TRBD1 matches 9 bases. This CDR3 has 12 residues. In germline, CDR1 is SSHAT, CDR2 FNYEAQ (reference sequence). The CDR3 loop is CASSDRGETQYF. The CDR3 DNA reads TGTGCTAGCAGCGACAGGGGGGAGACCCAGTACTTC.

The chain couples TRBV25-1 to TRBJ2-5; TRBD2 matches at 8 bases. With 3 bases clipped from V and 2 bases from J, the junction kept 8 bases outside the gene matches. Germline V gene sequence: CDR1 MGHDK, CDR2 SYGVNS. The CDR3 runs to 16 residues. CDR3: CASSDPPTSGQETQYF. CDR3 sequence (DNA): TGTGCCAGCAGTGACCCCCCCACTAGCGGACAAGAGACCCAGTACTTC.

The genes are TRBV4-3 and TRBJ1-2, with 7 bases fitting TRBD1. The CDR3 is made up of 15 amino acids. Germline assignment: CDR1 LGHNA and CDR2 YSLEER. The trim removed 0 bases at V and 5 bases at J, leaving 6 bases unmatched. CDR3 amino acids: CASSQDRTGQYGYTF. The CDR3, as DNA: TGCGCCAGCAGCCAAGATAGGACAGGCCAGTATGGCTACACCTTC.